This T cell receptor beta chain was recovered during a study of shared clonotypes between healthy human individuals (dated by TCRdb to about 2020). For context, the study as a whole: The cohort included three men and a couple of women between 18 and 49 years of age. Per donor, three plates each were used for CD4 naive and CD4 memory, two for CD8 naive, and one for CD8 memory. To estimate repertoire size and how much clonotype sharing occurs between individuals, the study deeply sequenced the blood TCR repertoires of five healthy adults. To increase sequencing depth and limit assay-specific biases, different laboratories used diverse techniques to prepare libraries and sequence TCR repertoires. Leukapheresis yielded between about 0.85 and 9.5 billion PBMCs per donor.

The V and J ends are trimmed by 5 bases and 0 bases, leaving 14 bases between them. From a lookup of the germline V gene, CDR1 and CDR2 are MGHRA and YSYEKL. The CDR3, cysteine through phenylalanine, is 16 amino acids long. The kept DNA is CDR3 alone, 48 bases in frame from the first base. Healthy HIV-negative adults with no recently reported acute infections or vaccinations were included as donors. Every donor was a Caucasian adult living in Nashville, Tennessee, USA. CD4+ T cells were enriched through magnetic negative selection, after which naive cells were positively selected on CD45RA and the remaining negative fraction served as the memory subset. After blood collection by leukapheresis, PBMCs were isolated using Ficoll-Histopaque density gradient centrifugation and then cryopreserved in the vapor phase of liquid nitrogen. Analytical flow cytometry was used to check the purity and quantity of each magnetically sorted T cell population. Each sorted fraction had its genomic DNA isolated and then quantified by UV absorbance on a Nanodrop 2000c.

As to this clone: Its recognized antigen is unknown. No much larger clone exists at a distance of one base, and base qualities are not known.

The investigation overall reported the following: Based on pairwise subsampling, the degree of clonotype sharing among donors was expected to be affected by sequencing depth. Higher generation probabilities were observed for clonotypes shared by all four sorted-subset donors than for non-shared clonotypes. Because the study included only a small number of donors, the genetic and exposure-history diversity represented was limited. Estimated clonotype richness was generally larger for naive than for memory subsets. Sampling was restricted to blood, and TCR repertoires in tissues likely differ from the TCR repertoires found in blood. Even with the large sequencing depth, rarefaction of the sorted-subset datasets indicated that sequencing was incomplete. About 5% of naive CD4, approximately 3.7% of naive CD8, around 2.3% of memory CD4, and about 0.4% of memory CD8 clonotypes were shared across a few donors.

Using the deep immunoSEQ assay, TCR CDR3 regions were amplified from genomic DNA by multiplex PCR. Extracted genomic DNA from each cell subset was spread evenly across all wells of several immunoSEQ 96-well plates, with each plate serving as a replicate. Each replicate PCR for sorted subsets received 200 ng genomic DNA, equal to some 32,000 T cell genomes. Purified libraries were quantified with a Qubit 3.0 fluorometer, sized on a Bioanalyzer 2100, and re-quantified with the KAPA Library Quantification kit. Each immunoSEQ 96-well plate was sequenced on its own single-read 150-cycle Illumina NextSeq 550 flow cell. As for how the authors treated the data: Because the immunoSEQ output held only junctional sequences and lacked quality scores, the filtering could not match the filtering applied to full-length reads. Sequences were annotated with PyIR, a Python wrapper for IgBLAST v1.9, and V/J genes and CDR3 were assigned using IMGT germline references. Reads were filtered out if the reads had weak V/J assignments (E-value above 1e-6), no CDR3, stop codons, out-of-frame junctions, or ambiguous translated residues. V3J clonotypes were defined by identical inferred V gene, J gene, and CDR3 amino acid sequence. The percentage overlap between two repertoires was calculated by dividing the number of shared unique clonotypes by the size of the smaller repertoire. Three approaches were used to assess repertoire richness: RTK rarefaction, the Chao1 estimator, and Recon v2.1 estimates of unobserved clonotypes. OLGA was used to compute generation probabilities for all TCRbeta clonotypes that the gDNA method yielded from a handful of donors. TCRdb took over this immuneACCESS table, retaining in-frame rearrangements with V and J assigned. Such tables are incomplete; in checked studies, under half of the missing clones stem from an unresolved V gene, and the remainder is unexplained. V and J calls and clone size follow that table, whereas D and trimming were derived from the DNA. The sample table holds over a million clones, of which approximately 78% were seen once. Clones ranked in the top ten supply under 0.6% of the sample.

The TCR sequence derives from a man aged 18 to 30 in good health. Some clones in this sample may be carry-over from other donors' samples. The rearranged segments are TRBV4-1 and TRBJ2-1; TRBD2 could be the D gene, as 6 bases match. Sequences were obtained from memory CD4+ T cells from PBMCs. The cell subset or site label, read with the paper, signifies: CD45RA-negative fraction. CDR3 sequence: CASSSFRGSSYNEQFF. The sequenced DNA is TGCGCCAGCAGCAGTTTCCGGGGGAGCTCCTACAATGAGCAGTTCTTC.